A single sample is the source of the 7 T cell receptor beta chains below, sequenced in a study of CD4 T cells in relation to SARS-CoV-2 and coronaviruses. Their recognized antigens are unknown. The table came from immunoSEQ multiplex PCR; TCRdb's copy has only in-frame clones and leaves some out. Of roughly 15,000 clones in the sample, around 76% are singletons; the top ten hold 31%. Before the COVID-19 pandemic, during about 2011-2019, CD4+ T cells were taken from unexposed donors. Isolation of CD4+ T cells took place after approximately 11 days in culture. The sequencing input was CD4+ T cells from PBMCs, cultured in vitro. The receptors come from a human donor in good health.

The rearrangement links TRBV27 to TRBJ1-2; 8 bases align to TRBD1. The CDR3 has 13 residues. Germline assignment: CDR1 MNHEY and CDR2 SMNVEV (reference sequence). With 9 bases clipped from V and 7 bases from J, the junction kept 10 bases outside the gene matches. CDR3 region: CASWGSGGTGYTF. The CDR3, as DNA: TGTGCCAGTTGGGGCTCAGGGGGCACTGGCTACACCTTC.

The chain has TRBV29-1 and TRBJ2-7; 9 bases fit TRBD2. Germline values: CDR1 SQVTM, CDR2 ANQGSEA. Losses at the gene ends were 5 bases for V and 6 bases for J; bases not matched to a gene: 8. The CDR3 sequence is 13 residues long. The CDR3 DNA reads as TGCAGCGTTCGGGTAGCGGGAGTGGGCGAGCAGTACTTC. Protein sequence: CSVRVAGVGEQYF.

Comment on this clone: Compared with germline, one end of the junction differs, possibly owing to a read error. The gene calls are TRBV19 and TRBJ1-4; possibly TRBD1 for D (5 bases). Germline CDR1 and CDR2: LNHDA and SQIVND (reference sequence). The CDR3 totals 10 residues. CDR3 amino acids: CARGKAGSLF. The CDR3 DNA sequence: TGTGCCAGGGGAAAGGCAGGGTCTCTGTTT.

This clone was counted only a few times. This chain joins TRBV27 and TRBJ1-5; no clear D gene. In germline, CDR1 is MNHEY, CDR2 SMNVEV (reference sequence). Trimming stripped 6 bases from V and 3 bases from J, with 24 bases between. This CDR3 is 18 amino acids long. The CDR3 here is CASRREWKGILYNQPQHF. The CDR3 DNA follows: TGTGCCAGCAGGAGGGAATGGAAGGGAATCCTCTACAATCAGCCCCAGCATTTT.

This chain connects TRBV25-1 to TRBJ2-2, with D possibly matching TRBD1 (6 bases). The CDR3 runs 16 residues. Germline assignment: CDR1 MGHDK and CDR2 SYGVNS. The ends were cut back, 3 bases at V and 1 base at J, with 12 bases in the middle. The CDR3 loop reads CASSDRGTMNTGELFF. The CDR3 DNA is TGTGCCAGCAGTGATAGGGGGACAATGAACACCGGGGAGCTGTTTTTT.

This clone was seen just once. The CDR3 nucleotides read TGTGCCAGCAACAGGGATCCCAATGAAAAACTGTTTTTT. Translating it yields CASNRDPNEKLFF. J is TRBJ1-4 and V is TRBV2; TRBD1 might be the D (6 bases). The CDR3 is 13 residues long. V shed 7 bases and J shed 5 bases, with 11 bases lying between them. CDR1 is SNHLY, CDR2 FYNNEI, per germline.

The genes are TRBV21-1 and TRBJ1-1. TRBV21-1 counts as a pseudogene. The CDR3 loop spans 17 amino acids. CDR3 region: CASSKAQGNLGNTEAFF. Written as DNA, the CDR3 is TGTGCCAGCAGCAAAGCGCAAGGAAACCTGGGGAACACTGAAGCTTTCTTT.